The source of this TCR beta chain is a study of blood T cell repertoires in COVID-19 (dated by TCRdb to the early 2020s). As for the study more broadly: Collaborator samples came from the United States, Italy and Spain and covered acute and convalescent phases of COVID-19. The prospective study material was composed of cDNA or gDNA derived from T cells, B-cell-depleted T cells, or PBMCs. Deeply sampled blood TCRbeta repertoires from subjects exposed to, actively infected with, or recovered from COVID-19 were included in the dataset. The repertoires were made available in a free public database intended to serve as a resource for research on the immune response to SARS-CoV-2. The samples were drawn from the first 160 participants of the ongoing ImmuneRACE study and from about 1,200 subjects provided by 6 global collaborators. The sample metadata nearly always contained a de-identified subject ID, COVID-19 status, age in years and sex. Where available, HLA class I and class II types were obtained from metadata supplied by the sample provider rather than from assay-based typing. What the research found in general, with its limitations: Clinical and demographic metadata were provided uncurated, with the amount varying by source and participant.

TCRbeta CDR3 regions were amplified from genomic DNA by means of the immunoSEQ Assay, a bias-controlled multiplex PCR. The published analysis was carried out like this. The number of nucleated cells in each sample was estimated by amplification of reference gene primers within the assay. Sequence reads were collapsed and filtered to measure the absolute abundance of every unique TCRbeta CDR3 rearrangement. For each sample, productive Simpson clonality was calculated as the square root of Simpson's diversity index over productive rearrangements. The clones in this table, taken by TCRdb from immuneACCESS, are in-frame only. Not every clone is retained; where verified, under half of the shortfall comes from an unresolved V gene, and the cause of the rest is unknown. That table gives V, J and clone size, and the DNA gave D and trimming. The sample table holds roughly 200,000 clones, of which around 85% were seen once. Less than 9% of the sample lies in the top ten.

As concerns this clone: Its antigen remains unidentified. No much larger clone exists at a distance of one base, and base qualities are not known.

Trimming leaves V shorter by 0 bases and J shorter by 7 bases, with the junction holding 4 bases beyond the gene matches. The CDR3, cysteine through phenylalanine, is 15 amino acids long. Only the CDR3 portion is preserved as DNA: 45 bases, with reading frame beginning at the first base. CDR1 LGHNA and CDR2 YNFKEQ are derived from the germline V gene. Collaborating institutions collected whole blood in K2EDTA tubes following their own protocols. For TCRbeta analysis, collaborators shipped samples in one of three forms: frozen whole blood, isolated PBMCs, or DNA extracted from either of those sample types.

The chain is encoded by TRBV4-2 joined to TRBJ2-1; 9 bases in the junction line up with TRBD2. Sequencing was performed on peripheral blood. The receptor comes from a woman aged 55-69 years with acute or convalescent COVID-19. The DNA sequence is given as TGTGCCAGCAGCCAAGATCGACTAGCGGCTAATGAGCAGTTCTTC. It codes for CASSQDRLAANEQFF.